A single sample is the source of the 14 T cell receptor beta chains below, sequenced in a study of cytomegalovirus exposure and HLA in healthy donors. Primers included in the PCR were 60 Vbeta and 13 Jbeta primers. The table came from immunoSEQ multiplex PCR; TCRdb's copy has only in-frame clones and leaves some out. The table lists 95,000 to 100,000 clones, about 74% of them singletons. Sample: PBMCs. The origin of the receptors is a male donor in good health and CMV-seronegative.

The rearrangement uses TRBV29-1 and TRBJ1-4; possible D gene TRBD1, 5 bases. The CDR3 covers 13 residues. Trimming left V 5 bases short and J 4 bases short, with 11 bases between. Germline CDR1 is SQVTM and CDR2 is ANQGSEA. For the CDR3, the DNA is TGCAGCGTTAGACAGAATAATAATGAAAAACTGTTTTTT. It encodes CSVRQNNNEKLFF.

The CDR3 loop is CASSLGPRGAYEQYF. Here the CDR3 DNA reads TGTGCCAGCAGCTTAGGGCCCAGGGGAGCCTACGAGCAGTACTTC. V usage is TRBV7-2 and J usage is TRBJ2-7; D is possibly TRBD1 (6 bases). Trimming took 1 base from V and 2 from J, leaving 12 bases between them. The CDR3 has 15 amino acids. Germline-derived CDR1 and CDR2 are SGHTA and FQGNSA.

The rearrangement links TRBV5-1 to TRBJ2-2; possible D gene TRBD2, 6 bases. V was clipped by 2 bases and J by 5 bases, with 13 bases between them. The CDR3 covers 15 residues. The V gene's germline CDR1 is SGHRS and CDR2 YFSETQ. CDR3 residues: CASSLEEGGTGELFF. The CDR3 nucleotides read TGCGCCAGCAGCTTAGAGGAGGGCGGTACCGGGGAGCTGTTTTTT. Based on the CDR3 plus reference TRBV5-1 and TRBJ2-2, the full variable domain is KAGVTQTPRYLIKTRGQQVTLSCSPISGHRSVSWYQQTPGQGLQFLFEYFSETQRNKGNFPGRFSGRQFSNSRSEMNVSTLELGDSALYLCASSLEEGGTGELFFGEGSRLTVL.

This clone was detected a few times. The chain employs TRBV5-1 and TRBJ2-3, with 8 nucleotides matching TRBD1. This CDR3 has 17 residues. Trimming at V came to 0 bases and at J to 1 base, leaving 7 bases not matched to a gene. Germline V CDR1 and CDR2: SGHRS, YFSETQ. CDR3 amino acids: CASSLAADRDGTDTQYF. CDR3 in DNA: TGCGCCAGCAGCTTGGCTGCGGACAGGGACGGCACAGATACGCAGTATTTT.

This rearrangement joins TRBV30 to TRBJ1-5, with 8 bases matching TRBD1. This CDR3 spans 16 amino acids. Germline assignment: CDR1 GTSNPN and CDR2 SVGIG (reference sequence). V gave up 7 bases and J gave up 5 bases; unmatched junction bases: 16. The CDR3 here is CAYAPSVAGGDQPQHF. The CDR3 DNA follows: TGTGCCTACGCCCCGTCGGTGGCAGGGGGCGATCAGCCCCAGCATTTT.

This chain links TRBV30 with TRBJ2-6; TRBD1 is a possible D gene (5 bases). From germline, CDR1 is GTSNPN and CDR2 SVGIG (reference sequence). This CDR3 is 14 amino acids long. Between the trimmed V and J ends, which lost 3 bases and 1 base, there was a span of 7 bases. The DNA of the CDR3 is TGTGCCTGGAGCCGGACATCTGGGGCCAACGTCCTGACTTTC. Protein: CAWSRTSGANVLTF.

CDR3 bases: TGTGCCAGCAGCGTAGATCTCTCCGGGGAGCTGTTTTTT. Translating it yields CASSVDLSGELFF. The chain recombines TRBV9 with TRBJ2-2; D is unclear. CDR1 is SGDLS and CDR2 is YYNGEE in the germline V gene. This CDR3 has 13 residues. V lost 0 bases to trimming and J lost 6 bases, with 6 bases between them.

The chain combines TRBV15 with TRBJ2-2; 11 bases map to TRBD2. Germline V gene sequence: CDR1 LNHNV, CDR2 YYDKDF (reference sequence). The CDR3 totals 20 residues. V dropped 0 bases and J dropped 1; count of bases not matched to a gene: 10. In nucleotides, the CDR3 is TGTGCCACCAGCAGAGATCTAGGTAGCGGGAGGGCCCAGAACACCGGGGAGCTGTTTTTT. Translated, it gives CATSRDLGSGRAQNTGELFF.

This clone was seen a few times. The genes are TRBV6-1 and TRBJ2-2; the D gene is possibly TRBD1 (6 bases). CDR1 is MNHNS and CDR2 is SASEGT in the germline V gene. Trimming shortened V by 6 bases and J by 1 base, and 9 bases separated the two germline ends. The CDR3 runs 14 residues. This CDR3 reads CASRGAQNTGELFF. The CDR3 DNA reads as TGTGCCAGCAGGGGGGCACAGAACACCGGGGAGCTGTTTTTT.

This chain connects TRBV13 to TRBJ2-5; a weak D match, TRBD2 (7 bases). The CDR3 is 15 residues long. Germline V gene sequence: CDR1 PRHDT, CDR2 FYEKMQ (reference sequence). V was cut by 5 bases and J by 10 bases, with 23 bases left in between. CDR3 sequence: CASSNVGRGAALQYF. In DNA form, the CDR3 reads TGTGCCAGCAGCAACGTAGGACGGGGGGCAGCTCTCCAGTACTTC.

In its sample, this clone was seen once. In nucleotides, the CDR3 is TGTGCCAGCGGGCGGGAGGTCTACAATGAGCAGTTCTTC. This gives the protein CASGREVYNEQFF. The V call is TRBV28, the J call TRBJ2-1; 8 bases fit TRBD2. The CDR3 runs 13 residues. Per germline, CDR1 MDHEN and CDR2 SYDVKM. The junction had 3 bases not matched to a gene; V was cut back by 8 bases and J by 3 bases.

The chain links TRBV5-6 to TRBJ2-5; 7 bases are shared with TRBD1. The J segment lost 9 bases and the V segment lost 0 bases, leaving 5 bases of the junction unmatched. Per germline, CDR1 SGHDT and CDR2 YYEEEE. CDR3 length: 13 amino acids. The CDR3 sequence is CASSLDRGASQYF. Written as DNA, the CDR3 is TGTGCCAGCAGCTTGGACAGGGGCGCTTCCCAGTACTTC.

As for this clone: Other DNA sequences of this sample code for an identical CDR3. The gene calls are TRBV27 and TRBJ2-7; 12 bases are a match to TRBD2. V lost 5 bases to trimming and J lost 0 bases; unmatched junction nucleotides: 2. There are 15 residues in the CDR3. Germline V gene data show CDR1 as MNHEY and CDR2 as SMNVEV (reference sequence). The DNA for the CDR3 is TGTGCCAGCAGTCTACTAGCGGGAGGCTCCTACGAGCAGTACTTC. Its protein product is CASSLLAGGSYEQYF.

The CDR3 DNA follows: TGTGCCAGCAGCTTAGCGGGAGTGGGACAAGAGACCCAGTACTTC. Amino acids: CASSLAGVGQETQYF. The chain joins TRBV5-8 to TRBJ2-5, with 8 positions matching TRBD2. Trimming cost V 2 bases and J 2 bases; bases outside gene matches: 5. Germline assignment: CDR1 SGHTS and CDR2 YDEGEE. The CDR3 covers 15 residues.